The 32 T cell receptor beta chains below were found in one sample sequenced in a study of metastatic and nonmetastatic thyroid tumors. Not a single patient had been given any form of treatment at any point before undergoing thyroid surgery. TCRdb re-processed the PCR reads through MiXCR. This sample carries approximately 17,000 clones, around a quarter of them seen once, and the ten largest clones take less than 20%. What was sequenced was tumor tissue. The receptors were gathered from a female donor with papillary thyroid cancer or a benign thyroid nodule (not recorded which). Some clones in this sample may be carry-over from other donors' samples.

Worth noting for this clone: This sequence may be a read error, since a much larger clone differs from it by one base. J is TRBJ2-1 and V is TRBV2; no reliable D call. Trimming cost V 7 bases and J 8 bases, with 9 bases left between them. Germline V CDR1 and CDR2: SNHLY, FYNNEI. This CDR3 has 11 residues. This chain's CDR3 is CASIPRYEQFF. CDR3 nucleotide sequence: TGTGCCAGCATTCCTCGGTATGAGCAGTTCTTC.

This clone showed up just a few times. The chain recombines TRBV7-8 with TRBJ1-2; TRBD1 aligns across 8 bases. This CDR3 spans 15 amino acids. V trimming: 5 bases; J trimming: 4 bases; junction bases outside the gene matches: 9. Germline CDR1 reads SGHVS; CDR2 reads FQNEAQ. This CDR3 is CASSLGQGRSYGYTF. The CDR3 DNA reads as TGTGCCAGCAGCCTCGGACAGGGACGGAGCTATGGCTACACCTTC.

The V and J genes are TRBV18 and TRBJ2-7; D is ambiguous. The germline V and J ends were trimmed by 5 bases and 0 bases, with 2 bases remaining between them. Looked up from germline, CDR1 is KGHSH and CDR2 is LQKENI. CDR3 length: 11 residues. The DNA for the CDR3 is TGTGCCAGCTCAAACTCCTACGAGCAGTACTTC. It is translated as CASSNSYEQYF.

Many counts were recorded for this clone. The rearrangement links TRBV7-8 to TRBJ2-7, with 8 bases matching TRBD1. Germline trimming cut 5 bases from V and 0 bases from J; bases unmatched to any gene: 3. CDR1 SGHVS and CDR2 FQNEAQ come from the germline V gene. The CDR3 consists of 14 residues. The CDR3 sequence is CASSRDRSSYEQYF. The CDR3 DNA follows: TGTGCCAGCAGCCGGGACAGGTCCTCCTACGAGCAGTACTTC.

This clone was seen only a few times. V usage is TRBV5-6 and J usage is TRBJ2-7; 7 nucleotides align to TRBD1. The CDR3 spans 15 residues. V shed 0 bases and J 7 bases; nucleotides not matched to a gene: 10. Germline lookup yields CDR1 SGHDT and CDR2 YYEEEE. CDR3 amino acids: CASSLDRTGSREQYF. The CDR3 DNA follows: TGTGCCAGCAGCTTGGATAGGACAGGCTCCCGTGAGCAGTACTTC.

This clone was counted at least ten times. The gene calls are TRBV28 and TRBJ2-2, with 7 bases aligning to TRBD2. CDR1 is MDHEN and CDR2 is SYDVKM in the germline V gene. There are 15 residues in the CDR3. Trimming removed 6 bases from V and 0 bases from J; junction bases left unmatched: 4. The CDR3 is CASRRGLANTGELFF. The CDR3 DNA is TGTGCCAGCAGGCGAGGACTAGCGAACACCGGGGAGCTGTTTTTT.

The chain links TRBV6-1 to TRBJ2-4; D gene ambiguous. This CDR3 is 14 amino acids long. Germline CDR1 and CDR2: MNHNS and SASEGT. Trimming cost V 6 bases and J 4 bases, with 13 bases left between them. In DNA, the CDR3 is TGTGCCAGCAGAGACTCTTATTCAAAAAACATTCAGTACTTC. Protein sequence: CASRDSYSKNIQYF.

The rearrangement joins TRBV20-1 to TRBJ1-6; TRBD1 aligns across 9 bases. Germline assignment: CDR1 DFQATT and CDR2 SNEGSKA (reference sequence). The J segment lost 11 bases and the V segment lost 0 bases, leaving 11 bases of the junction unmatched. The CDR3 runs 16 residues. The CDR3 DNA reads as TGCAGTGCTAGAGATCTATCCGGGACAGGGTTGGCACCCCTCCACTTT. Protein product: CSARDLSGTGLAPLHF.

This clone was seen repeatedly, ten times or more. The chain has TRBV28 and TRBJ2-3; D gene uncertain. The CDR3 runs 13 residues. Trimming shortened V by 4 bases and J by 2 bases, and 7 bases separated the two germline ends. Germline lookup yields CDR1 MDHEN and CDR2 SYDVKM. The CDR3 bases are TGTGCCAGCAGTTCAGACTTCACAGATACGCAGTATTTT. Translating gives CASSSDFTDTQYF.

This clone has ten or more counts. The chain couples TRBV4-3 to TRBJ2-7; D perhaps matches TRBD2 (6 bases). The CDR3 sequence is 14 residues long. Germline CDR1 and CDR2: LGHNA and YSLEER. Trimming removed 0 bases at V and 4 bases at J, with 10 bases between. The CDR3 bases are TGCGCCAGCAGCCAAGAACTAGCTTGGTACGAGCAGTACTTC. Translation gives CASSQELAWYEQYF.

A note on this clone: The junction does not match germline at one end; this may be a read error. CDR3 amino acids: CASSPIWRTRRSYNEQFF. CDR3 coding DNA: TGTGCTAGCAGCCCTATCTGGCGGACTAGGCGTTCCTACAATGAGCAGTTCTTC. The genes are TRBV7-6 and TRBJ2-1, with 7 bases that match TRBD2. Germline lookup yields CDR1 SGHVS and CDR2 FNYEAQ. The CDR3 is made up of 18 amino acids.

Ten or more counts support this clone. This rearrangement joins TRBV5-1 to TRBJ1-1; 7 bases match TRBD1. Germline values: CDR1 SGHRS, CDR2 YFSETQ. The CDR3 sequence is 16 residues long. V gave up 1 base and J gave up 1 base; unmatched junction bases: 7. CDR3: CASSLTAGTENTEAFF. The CDR3 DNA reads as TGCGCCAGCAGCTTGACAGCCGGGACAGAGAACACTGAAGCTTTCTTT.

This chain links TRBV5-1 with TRBJ2-7; 9 bases map to TRBD2. The CDR3 loop spans 15 amino acids. Germline loops: CDR1 SGHRS, CDR2 YFSETQ. V dropped 1 base and J dropped 7; count of bases not matched to a gene: 9. CDR3: CASSLTGTSTKEQYF. CDR3 bases: TGCGCCAGCAGCTTGACCGGGACTAGCACTAAAGAGCAGTACTTC.

This clone has a count of ten or more. The gene calls are TRBV20-1 and TRBJ2-5; 9 nucleotides match TRBD2. This CDR3 is built from 16 residues. Germline trimming cut 3 bases from V and 2 bases from J; bases unmatched to any gene: 10. From germline, CDR1 is DFQATT and CDR2 SNEGSKA (reference sequence). The CDR3 is CSARSGLARGQETQYF. The CDR3 bases are TGCAGTGCTAGGAGCGGACTAGCGAGGGGTCAAGAGACCCAGTACTTC.

This clone was observed a single time. This chain connects TRBV11-1 to TRBJ2-1; TRBD2 aligns across 7 bases. This CDR3 has 15 amino acids. The V gene's germline CDR1 is SGHAT and CDR2 FQDESV (reference sequence). Trimming cost V 1 base and J 10 bases; bases outside gene matches: 10. CDR3 coding DNA: TGTGCCAGCAGCTTAGATTCCCTAGCGGTCTCGGAGCAGTTCTTC. It yields the protein CASSLDSLAVSEQFF.

There are many counts of this clone. Germline and junction disagree at one end, which may indicate a read error. V gene TRBV4-1 combines with J gene TRBJ2-1, with 8 bases lining up with TRBD2. The germline V gene encodes CDR1 MGHRA and CDR2 YSYEKL. The CDR3 loop spans 16 amino acids. DNA for the CDR3: TGCGCCGGCAGCCAAGATCGAACTAGCGGTCACAATGAGCAGTTCTTC. Protein: CAGSQDRTSGHNEQFF.

J is TRBJ2-3 and V is TRBV20-1; 9 bases map to TRBD2. After removal of 5 bases from V and 2 bases from J, the junction contained 11 bases not matched to a gene. The CDR3 loop spans 16 amino acids. Germline V gene lookup returns CDR1 DFQATT and CDR2 SNEGSKA (reference sequence). As DNA, the CDR3 is TGCAGTGCTCATGTTTTGCGGGAGGGCCACACAGATACGCAGTATTTT. It codes for CSAHVLREGHTDTQYF.

V gene TRBV4-3 combines with J gene TRBJ2-7, with a possible D match to TRBD1 (5 bases). This CDR3 is 15 amino acids long. The germline CDR1 and CDR2 sequences are LGHNA and YSLEER. V lost 3 bases and J lost 3, with 15 bases in between. The CDR3 here is CASSQGTDSLYEQYF. The CDR3 bases are TGCGCCAGCAGCCAGGGAACCGACAGCCTCTACGAGCAGTACTTC.

This clone was counted a few times. V and J are TRBV6-1 and TRBJ2-1; 12 bases are shared with TRBD2. The CDR3 length is 15 residues. After removal of 6 bases from V and 6 bases from J, the junction contained 6 bases not matched to a gene. From germline, CDR1 is MNHNS and CDR2 SASEGT. As DNA, the CDR3 is TGTGCCAGCAGACCACGACTAGCGGGAGCCAATGAGCAGTTCTTC. Residues: CASRPRLAGANEQFF.

This clone was seen ten or more times. This chain uses TRBV28 with TRBJ1-2; no definite D call. Germline loops: CDR1 MDHEN, CDR2 SYDVKM. The CDR3 has 14 amino acids. Trimming removed 6 bases at V and 5 bases at J, with 16 bases between. CDR3 region: CASRVGKIIYGYTF. CDR3 nucleotide sequence: TGTGCCAGCAGGGTTGGGAAAATAATTTATGGCTACACCTTC.

This clone has ten or more counts. This may be a read error: a much more frequent sequence differs by one nucleotide. Distinct nucleotide sequences in the sample also encode this CDR3. The genes are TRBV30 and TRBJ2-2; 8 bases fit TRBD2. Germline V gene lookup returns CDR1 GTSNPN and CDR2 SVGIG (reference sequence). V lost 7 bases, J lost 8 bases, and 6 bases stayed unmatched. The CDR3 covers 12 residues. CDR3 region: CASPRGGGELFF. The DNA for the CDR3 is TGTGCCTCACCCCGCGGGGGGGGGGAGCTGTTTTTT.

This clone came up a few times. The J gene is TRBJ1-6, the V gene TRBV3-1; a possible D gene is TRBD1 (5 bases). The V end was cut by 1 base, the J end by 10 bases, with 8 bases between. Germline V lookup: CDR1 LGHDT, CDR2 YNNKEL (reference sequence). This CDR3 spans 13 amino acids. This CDR3 reads CASSQGWGSPLHF. The CDR3 DNA sequence: TGTGCCAGCAGCCAAGGGTGGGGGTCACCCCTCCACTTT. The entire variable domain, with the rest obtained from reference TRBV3-1 and TRBJ1-6, is as follows: DTAVSQTPKYLVTQMGNDKSIKCEQNLGHDTMYWYKQDSKKFLKIMFSYNNKELIINETVPNRFSPKSPDKAHLNLHINSLELGDSAVYFCASSQGWGSPLHFGNGTRLTVT.

The chain recombines TRBV2 with TRBJ1-2; D perhaps matches TRBD1 (5 bases). The germline gives CDR1 SNHLY, CDR2 FYNNEI. The V and J ends lost 5 bases and 7 bases respectively, with 14 bases between them. The CDR3 extends over 13 amino acids. The chain's CDR3 is CASSTGGSGGYTF. The CDR3 DNA reads TGTGCCAGCAGTACAGGTGGCTCGGGTGGCTACACCTTC. Based on the CDR3 plus reference TRBV2 and TRBJ1-2, the full variable domain is EPEVTQTPSHQVTQMGQEVILRCVPISNHLYFYWYRQILGQKVEFLVSFYNNEISEKSEIFDDQFSVERPDGSNFTLKIRSTKLEDSAMYFCASSTGGSGGYTFGSGTRLTVV.

This clone was recorded many times. A read error may be the cause here, since a much bigger clone is one base away. This chain uses TRBV11-1 with TRBJ2-7, with D perhaps given as TRBD1 or TRBD2 (5 bases each). CDR3 size: 14 residues. CDR1 is SGHAT, CDR2 FQDESV, per germline (reference sequence). V lost 5 bases and J 5 bases, leaving 16 bases between the germline ends. CDR3 loop: CASSDQARDHEQYF. The CDR3 nucleotides read TGTGCCAGCAGCGATCAGGCCAGGGACCACGAGCAGTACTTC.

This clone was found many times. CDR3 region: CASSFSRGADGYTF. The CDR3 nucleotides are TGTGCCAGCAGCTTCTCTAGGGGGGCTGACGGCTACACCTTC. The chain uses TRBV11-1 and TRBJ1-2; TRBD1 might be the D (6 bases). Trimming shortened V by 3 bases and J by 8 bases, and 16 bases separated the two germline ends. This CDR3 has 14 residues. Germline V lookup: CDR1 SGHAT, CDR2 FQDESV (reference sequence).

This clone was detected many times. The chain uses TRBV20-1 and TRBJ2-1; 9 positions agree with TRBD2. This CDR3 region has 14 residues. The germline V gene encodes CDR1 DFQATT and CDR2 SNEGSKA (reference sequence). The V and J ends lost 7 bases and 10 bases, in that order; junction bases with no gene match: 14. In DNA form, the CDR3 reads TGCAGTGGTCGGGGGAGTAGCGGGAGAGGAGAGCAGTTCTTC. Translated, it gives CSGRGSSGRGEQFF.

A few counts support this clone. V usage is TRBV11-2 and J usage is TRBJ2-6; 7 positions agree with TRBD2. CDR3 length: 19 residues. Per germline, CDR1 SGHAT and CDR2 FQNNGV. With V trimmed by 5 bases and J by 0 bases, 13 bases remained unmatched. CDR3 region: CASSGGVPRSYSGANVLTF. In DNA, the CDR3 is TGTGCCAGCAGCGGGGGGGTGCCTCGGTCCTACTCTGGGGCCAACGTCCTGACTTTC. The whole variable domain, filled in from reference TRBV11-2 and TRBJ2-6, reads EAGVAQSPRYKIIEKRQSVAFWCNPISGHATLYWYQQILGQGPKLLIQFQNNGVVDDSQLPKDRFSAERLKGVDSTLKIQPAKLEDSAVYLCASSGGVPRSYSGANVLTFGAGSRLTVL.

This clone has a handful of counts. This chain joins TRBV6-1 and TRBJ1-2; 8 nucleotides agree with TRBD1. Per germline, CDR1 MNHNS and CDR2 SASEGT. V trimming: 6 bases; J trimming: 10 bases; junction bases outside the gene matches: 13. This CDR3 is built from 14 residues. CDR3 protein: CASSAWEQGGVYTF. The CDR3 DNA reads as TGTGCCAGCAGCGCTTGGGAACAGGGGGGGGTCTACACCTTC.

This chain links TRBV3-1 with TRBJ2-7; 8 bases align to TRBD1. This CDR3 contains 14 residues. Germline V gene data show CDR1 as LGHDT and CDR2 as YNNKEL (reference sequence). V trimming: 4 bases; J trimming: 0 bases; junction bases outside the gene matches: 2. The CDR3 sequence is CASSPGQASYEQYF. As DNA, the CDR3 is TGTGCCAGCAGCCCGGGACAGGCCTCCTACGAGCAGTACTTC.

This clone came up many times. This same CDR3 is encoded by further DNA sequences in the sample. V and J are TRBV13 and TRBJ2-7, with 9 nucleotides matching TRBD2. The CDR3 runs 16 residues. From germline, CDR1 is PRHDT and CDR2 FYEKMQ (reference sequence). V dropped 5 bases and J dropped 4; count of bases not matched to a gene: 12. The CDR3 DNA reads TGTGCCAGCAGCCTACAACTAGCGGGTTATTCTTACGAGCAGTACTTC. Protein: CASSLQLAGYSYEQYF. Complete variable domain (other parts from reference TRBV13 and TRBJ2-7): AAGVIQSPRHLIKEKRETATLKCYPIPRHDTVYWYQQGPGQDPQFLISFYEKMQSDKGSIPDRFSAQQFSDYHSELNMSSLELGDSALYFCASSLQLAGYSYEQYFGPGTRLTVT.

This clone was observed a few times. V usage is TRBV3-1 and J usage is TRBJ2-7; the match to TRBD2 covers 9 bases. The V gene end was trimmed by 4 bases and the J gene end by 1 base; junction bases not matched to a gene: 2. The germline V gene encodes CDR1 LGHDT and CDR2 YNNKEL (reference sequence). The CDR3 length is 14 residues. DNA for the CDR3: TGTGCCAGCAGCCGTACTAGCGGGTCCTACGAGCAGTACTTC. Translation gives CASSRTSGSYEQYF.

This clone was recorded at least ten times. The chain uses TRBV20-1 and TRBJ1-4, with a possible D match to TRBD1 (5 bases). The CDR3 length is 14 residues. The V end was cut by 3 bases, the J end by 8 bases, with 16 bases between. CDR1 is DFQATT and CDR2 is SNEGSKA in the germline V gene (reference sequence). This CDR3 reads CSASGGLLGEKLFF. In DNA, the CDR3 is TGCAGTGCTAGTGGGGGACTCCTTGGGGAAAAACTGTTTTTT.